A single T cell receptor (beta chain) is shown here with its context. This entry comes from a study of somatic mutations in cytotoxic T cells in rheumatoid arthritis. Measured with immunoSEQ multiplex PCR; TCRdb has only the in-frame clones, and not every one. The sample yields about 11,000 clones, around 75% seen once. This CDR3 spans 14 amino acids. Looked up from germline, CDR1 is MDHEN and CDR2 is SYDVKM. The ends were cut back, 6 bases at V and 3 bases at J, with 12 bases in the middle. The chain uses TRBV28 and TRBJ2-1, with D hard to call. The sequencing input was CD8+ T cells sorted from blood. The receptor comes from a man aged 55 to 70 in good health. CDR3: CASSSALRYNEQFF. In DNA, the CDR3 is TGTGCCAGCAGCAGTGCACTCCGCTACAATGAGCAGTTCTTC. Full variable domain (missing parts from reference TRBV28 and TRBJ2-1): DVKVTQSSRYLVKRTGEKVFLECVQDMDHENMFWYRQDPGLGLRLIYFSYDVKMKEKGDIPEGYSVSREKKERFSLILESASTNQTSMYLCASSSALRYNEQFFGPGTRLTVL.